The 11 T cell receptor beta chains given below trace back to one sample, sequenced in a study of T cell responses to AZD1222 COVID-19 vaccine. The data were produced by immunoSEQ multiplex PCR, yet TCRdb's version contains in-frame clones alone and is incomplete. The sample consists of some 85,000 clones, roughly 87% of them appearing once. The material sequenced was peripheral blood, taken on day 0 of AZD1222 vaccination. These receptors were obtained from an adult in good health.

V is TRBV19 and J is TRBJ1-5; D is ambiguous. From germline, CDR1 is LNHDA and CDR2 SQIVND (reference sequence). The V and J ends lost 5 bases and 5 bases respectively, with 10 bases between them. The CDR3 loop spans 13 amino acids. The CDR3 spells CASSSAEDQPQHF. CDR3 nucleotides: TGTGCCAGTAGTTCGGCAGAAGATCAGCCCCAGCATTTT.

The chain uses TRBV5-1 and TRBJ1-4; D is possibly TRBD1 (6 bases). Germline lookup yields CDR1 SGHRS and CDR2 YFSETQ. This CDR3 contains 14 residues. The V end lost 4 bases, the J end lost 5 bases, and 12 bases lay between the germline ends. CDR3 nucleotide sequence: TGCGCCAGCAGCACCGGGACACGCAATGAAAAACTGTTTTTT. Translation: CASSTGTRNEKLFF.

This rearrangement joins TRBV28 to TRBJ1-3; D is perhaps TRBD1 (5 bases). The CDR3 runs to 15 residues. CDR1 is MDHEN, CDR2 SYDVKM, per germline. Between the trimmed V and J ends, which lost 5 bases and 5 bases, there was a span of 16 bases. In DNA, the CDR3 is TGTGCCAGCAGTCCTCCCGGCAGGGAGAGAAACACCATATATTTT. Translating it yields CASSPPGRERNTIYF.

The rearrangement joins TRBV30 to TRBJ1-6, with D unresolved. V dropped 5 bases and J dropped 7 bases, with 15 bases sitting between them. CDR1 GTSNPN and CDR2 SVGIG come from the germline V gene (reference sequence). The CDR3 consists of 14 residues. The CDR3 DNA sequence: TGTGCCTGGCGGTATGGATCTGAGAATTCACCCCTCCACTTT. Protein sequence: CAWRYGSENSPLHF.

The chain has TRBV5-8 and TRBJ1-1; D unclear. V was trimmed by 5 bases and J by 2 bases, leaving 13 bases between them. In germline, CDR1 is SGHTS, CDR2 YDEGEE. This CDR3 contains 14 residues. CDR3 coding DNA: TGTGCCAGCAGGCTCCTGATAATTAACACTGAAGCTTTCTTT. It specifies CASRLLIINTEAFF. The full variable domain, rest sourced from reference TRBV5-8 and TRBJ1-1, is EAGVTQSPTHLIKTRGQQATLRCSPISGHTSVYWYQQALGLGLQFLLWYDEGEERNRGNFPPRFSGRQFPNYSSELNVNALELEDSALYLCASRLLIINTEAFFGQGTRLTVV.

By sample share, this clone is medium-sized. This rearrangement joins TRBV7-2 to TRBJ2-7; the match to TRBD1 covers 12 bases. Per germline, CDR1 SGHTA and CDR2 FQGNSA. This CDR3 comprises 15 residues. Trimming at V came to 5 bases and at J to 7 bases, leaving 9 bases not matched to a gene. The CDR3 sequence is CASSPRGQGAEEQYF. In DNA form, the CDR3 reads TGTGCCAGCAGCCCCCGGGGACAGGGGGCGGAAGAGCAGTACTTC.

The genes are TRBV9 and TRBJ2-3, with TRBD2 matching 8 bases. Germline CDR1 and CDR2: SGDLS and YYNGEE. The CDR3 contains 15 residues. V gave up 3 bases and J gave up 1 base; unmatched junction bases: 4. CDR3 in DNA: TGTGCCAGCAGCGAGAGAGCGGGAGGCACAGATACGCAGTATTTT. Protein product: CASSERAGGTDTQYF. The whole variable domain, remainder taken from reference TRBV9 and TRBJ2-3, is DSGVTQTPKHLITATGQRVTLRCSPRSGDLSVYWYQQSLDQGLQFLIQYYNGEERAKGNILERFSAQQFPDLHSELNLSSLELGDSALYFCASSERAGGTDTQYFGPGTRLTVL.

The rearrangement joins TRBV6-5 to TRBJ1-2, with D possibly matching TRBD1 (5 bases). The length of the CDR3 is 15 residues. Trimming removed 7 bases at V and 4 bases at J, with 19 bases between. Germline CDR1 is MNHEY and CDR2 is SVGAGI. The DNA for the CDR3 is TGTGCCAGCAAGGAAGGACCCTCAGGGTCCTATGGCTACACCTTC. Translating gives CASKEGPSGSYGYTF.

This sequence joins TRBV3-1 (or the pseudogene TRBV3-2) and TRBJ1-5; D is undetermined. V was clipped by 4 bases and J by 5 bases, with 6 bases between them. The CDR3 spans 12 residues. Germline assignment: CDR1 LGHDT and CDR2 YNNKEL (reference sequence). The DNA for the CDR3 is TGTGCCAGCAGCCCCTTAGATCAGCCCCAGCATTTT. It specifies CASSPLDQPQHF.

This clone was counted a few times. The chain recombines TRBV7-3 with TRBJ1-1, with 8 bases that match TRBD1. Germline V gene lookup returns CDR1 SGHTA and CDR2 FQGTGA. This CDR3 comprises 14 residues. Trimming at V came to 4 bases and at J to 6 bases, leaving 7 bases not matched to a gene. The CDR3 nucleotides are TGTGCCAGCAGCTCTCAGGGGGCAGGTGCTGAAGCTTTCTTT. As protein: CASSSQGAGAEAFF.

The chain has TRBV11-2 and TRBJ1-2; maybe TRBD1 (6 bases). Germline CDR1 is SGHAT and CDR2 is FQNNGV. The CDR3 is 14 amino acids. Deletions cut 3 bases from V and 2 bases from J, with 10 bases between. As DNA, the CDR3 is TGTGCCAGCAGCTTGGGGGCAGTCAACTATGGCTACACCTTC. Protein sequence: CASSLGAVNYGYTF.